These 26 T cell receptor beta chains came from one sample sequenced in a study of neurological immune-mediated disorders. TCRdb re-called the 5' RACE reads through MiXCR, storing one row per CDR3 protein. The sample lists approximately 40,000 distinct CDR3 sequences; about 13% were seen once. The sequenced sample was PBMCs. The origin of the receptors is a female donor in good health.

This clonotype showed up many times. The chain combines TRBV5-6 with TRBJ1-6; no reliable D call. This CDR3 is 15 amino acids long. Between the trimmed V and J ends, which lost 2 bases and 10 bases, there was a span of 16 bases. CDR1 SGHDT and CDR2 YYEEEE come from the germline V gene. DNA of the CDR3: TGTGCCAGCAGCTTAAGTGGGGTTTTGGGGTCACCCCTCCACTTT. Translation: CASSLSGVLGSPLHF.

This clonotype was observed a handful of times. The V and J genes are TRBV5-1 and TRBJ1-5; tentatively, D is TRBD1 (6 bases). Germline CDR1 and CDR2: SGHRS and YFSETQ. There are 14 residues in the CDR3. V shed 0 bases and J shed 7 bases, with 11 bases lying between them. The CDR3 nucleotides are TGCGCCAGCAGCTTGGAGGGGCAGGGGCAGCCCCAGCATTTT. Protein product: CASSLEGQGQPQHF. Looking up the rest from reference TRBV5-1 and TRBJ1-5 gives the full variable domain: KAGVTQTPRYLIKTRGQQVTLSCSPISGHRSVSWYQQTPGQGLQFLFEYFSETQRNKGNFPGRFSGRQFSNSRSEMNVSTLELGDSALYLCASSLEGQGQPQHFGDGTRLSIL.

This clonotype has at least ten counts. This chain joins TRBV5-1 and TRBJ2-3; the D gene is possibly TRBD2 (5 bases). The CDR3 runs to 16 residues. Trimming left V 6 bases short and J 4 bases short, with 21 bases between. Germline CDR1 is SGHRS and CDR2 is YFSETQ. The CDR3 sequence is CASKRGKVEAADTQYF. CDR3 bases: TGCGCCAGCAAACGGGGTAAGGTGGAGGCCGCAGATACGCAGTATTTT.

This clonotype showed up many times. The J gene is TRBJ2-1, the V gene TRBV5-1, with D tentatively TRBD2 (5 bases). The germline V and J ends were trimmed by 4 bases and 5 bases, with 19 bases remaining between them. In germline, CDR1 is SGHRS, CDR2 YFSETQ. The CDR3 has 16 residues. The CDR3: CASSLQSGYPNNEQFF. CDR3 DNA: TGCGCCAGCAGCCTCCAAAGCGGATACCCTAACAATGAGCAGTTCTTC.

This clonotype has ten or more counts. The CDR3 loop is CASSLFSTDEAFF. The CDR3 coding sequence is TGTGCCAGCAGTTTGTTCAGTACAGATGAAGCTTTCTTT. V is TRBV12-3 or TRBV12-4 and J is TRBJ1-1; D not resolved. The CDR3 has 13 residues. V was pared by 3 bases and J by 7 bases, with 12 bases between.

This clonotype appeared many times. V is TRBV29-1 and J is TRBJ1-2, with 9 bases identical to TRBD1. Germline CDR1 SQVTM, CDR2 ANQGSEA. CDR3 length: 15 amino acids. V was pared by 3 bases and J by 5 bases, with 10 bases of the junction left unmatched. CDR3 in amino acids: CSVDGTGRFRYGYTF. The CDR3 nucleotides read TGCAGCGTTGATGGGACAGGGCGTTTTCGGTATGGCTACACCTTC.

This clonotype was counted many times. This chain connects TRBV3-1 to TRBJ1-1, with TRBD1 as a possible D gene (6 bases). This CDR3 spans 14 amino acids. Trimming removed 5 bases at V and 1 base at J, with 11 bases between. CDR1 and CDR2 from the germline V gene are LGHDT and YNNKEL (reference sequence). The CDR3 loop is CASSKQGTNTEAFF. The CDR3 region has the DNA TGTGCCAGCAGCAAACAGGGTACGAACACTGAAGCTTTCTTT. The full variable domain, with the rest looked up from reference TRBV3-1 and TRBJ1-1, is DTAVSQTPKYLVTQMGNDKSIKCEQNLGHDTMYWYKQDSKKFLKIMFSYNNKELIINETVPNRFSPKSPDKAHLNLHINSLELGDSAVYFCASSKQGTNTEAFFGQGTRLTVV.

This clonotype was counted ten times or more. The CDR3 coding sequence is TGTGCCAGCAGCTCCCCCCAGGGCAGGACAGATACGCAGTATTTT. As protein: CASSSPQGRTDTQYF. This chain connects TRBV6-5 to TRBJ2-3; a possible D gene is TRBD1 (5 bases). The CDR3 covers 15 residues. Germline V gives CDR1 MNHEY, CDR2 SVGAGI. V dropped 6 bases and J dropped 3 bases, with 16 bases sitting between them.

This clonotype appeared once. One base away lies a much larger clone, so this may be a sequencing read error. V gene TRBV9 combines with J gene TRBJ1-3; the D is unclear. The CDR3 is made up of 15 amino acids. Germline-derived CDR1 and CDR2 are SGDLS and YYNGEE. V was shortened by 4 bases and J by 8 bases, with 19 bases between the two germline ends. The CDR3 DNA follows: TGTGCCAGCAGCTCCACGTCAGGTCTCTCGCACACCATATATTTT. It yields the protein CASSSTSGLSHTIYF.

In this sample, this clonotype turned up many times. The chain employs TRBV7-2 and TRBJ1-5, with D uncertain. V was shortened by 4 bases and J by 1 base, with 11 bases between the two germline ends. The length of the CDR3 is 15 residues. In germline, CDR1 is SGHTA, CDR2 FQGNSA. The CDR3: CASSYSHGSNQPQHF. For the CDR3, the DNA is TGTGCCAGCAGCTACTCACACGGGAGCAATCAGCCCCAGCATTTT.

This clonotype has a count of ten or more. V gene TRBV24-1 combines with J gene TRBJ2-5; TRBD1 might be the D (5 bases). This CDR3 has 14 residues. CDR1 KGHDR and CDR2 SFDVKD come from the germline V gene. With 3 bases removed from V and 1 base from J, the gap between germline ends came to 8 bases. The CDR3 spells CATSDQGLQETQYF. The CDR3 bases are TGTGCCACCAGTGATCAGGGCCTCCAAGAGACCCAGTACTTC.

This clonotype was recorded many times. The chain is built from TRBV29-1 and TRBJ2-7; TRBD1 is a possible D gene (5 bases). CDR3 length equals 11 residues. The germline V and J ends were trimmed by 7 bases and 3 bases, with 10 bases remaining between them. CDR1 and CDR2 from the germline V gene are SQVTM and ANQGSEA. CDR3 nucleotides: TGCAGCGCGGCTAGGGGCTACGAGCAGTACTTC. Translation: CSAARGYEQYF.

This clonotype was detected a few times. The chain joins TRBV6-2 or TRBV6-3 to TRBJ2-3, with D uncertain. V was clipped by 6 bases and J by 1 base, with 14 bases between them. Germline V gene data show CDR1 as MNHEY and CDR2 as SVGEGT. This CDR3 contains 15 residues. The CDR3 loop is CASSADRVRTDTQYF. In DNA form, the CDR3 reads TGTGCCAGCAGCGCCGACCGGGTCCGCACAGATACGCAGTATTTT.

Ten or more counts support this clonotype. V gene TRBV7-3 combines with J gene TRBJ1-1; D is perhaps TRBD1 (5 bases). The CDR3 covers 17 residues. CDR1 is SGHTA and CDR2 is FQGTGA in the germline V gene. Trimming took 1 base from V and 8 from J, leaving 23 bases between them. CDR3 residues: CASSLRPLGYGGAEAFF. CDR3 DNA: TGTGCCAGCAGCTTAAGGCCCCTAGGATATGGTGGGGCGGAAGCTTTCTTT.

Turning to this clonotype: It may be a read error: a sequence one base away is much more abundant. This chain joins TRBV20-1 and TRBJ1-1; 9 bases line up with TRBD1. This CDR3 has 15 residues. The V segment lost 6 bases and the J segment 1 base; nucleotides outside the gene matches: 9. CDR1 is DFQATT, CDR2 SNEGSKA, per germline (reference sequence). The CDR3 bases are TGCAGTGCCGCTCCGGGACAGGGCAAGAACACTGAAGCTTTCTTT. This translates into CSAAPGQGKNTEAFF.

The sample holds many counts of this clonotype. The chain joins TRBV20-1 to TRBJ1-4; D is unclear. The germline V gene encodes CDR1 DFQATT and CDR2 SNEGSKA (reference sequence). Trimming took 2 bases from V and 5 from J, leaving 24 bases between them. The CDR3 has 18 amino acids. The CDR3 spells CSARSLFSKGIGNEKLFF. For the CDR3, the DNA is TGCAGTGCTAGAAGCTTATTTTCGAAAGGGATCGGCAATGAAAAACTGTTTTTT.

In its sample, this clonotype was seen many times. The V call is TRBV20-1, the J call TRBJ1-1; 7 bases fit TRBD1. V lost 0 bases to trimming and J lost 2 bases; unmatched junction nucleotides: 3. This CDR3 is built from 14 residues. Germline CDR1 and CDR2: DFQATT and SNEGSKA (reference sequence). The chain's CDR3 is CSAREGTANTEAFF. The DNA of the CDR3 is TGCAGTGCTAGAGAAGGGACAGCCAACACTGAAGCTTTCTTT.

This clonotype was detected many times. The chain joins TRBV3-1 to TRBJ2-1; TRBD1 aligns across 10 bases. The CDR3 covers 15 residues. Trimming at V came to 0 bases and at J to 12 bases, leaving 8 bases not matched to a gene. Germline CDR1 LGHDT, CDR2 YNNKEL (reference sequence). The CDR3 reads CASSQETGGRGPQFF. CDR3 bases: TGTGCCAGCAGCCAAGAGACAGGGGGCCGAGGTCCGCAGTTCTTC.

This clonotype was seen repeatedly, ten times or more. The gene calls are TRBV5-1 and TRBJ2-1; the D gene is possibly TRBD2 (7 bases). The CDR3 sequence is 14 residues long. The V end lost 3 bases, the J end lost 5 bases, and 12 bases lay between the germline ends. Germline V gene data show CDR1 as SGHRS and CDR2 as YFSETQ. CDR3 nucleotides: TGCGCCAGCAGCTCCACGGGGGGCCACAATGAGCAGTTCTTC. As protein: CASSSTGGHNEQFF.

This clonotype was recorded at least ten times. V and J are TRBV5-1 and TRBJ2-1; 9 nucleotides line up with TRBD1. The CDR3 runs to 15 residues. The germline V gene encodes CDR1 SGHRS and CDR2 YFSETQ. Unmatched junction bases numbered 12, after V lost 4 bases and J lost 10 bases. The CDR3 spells CASSEGTGKATEQFF. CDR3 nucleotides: TGCGCCAGCAGCGAGGGGACAGGGAAGGCCACCGAGCAGTTCTTC.

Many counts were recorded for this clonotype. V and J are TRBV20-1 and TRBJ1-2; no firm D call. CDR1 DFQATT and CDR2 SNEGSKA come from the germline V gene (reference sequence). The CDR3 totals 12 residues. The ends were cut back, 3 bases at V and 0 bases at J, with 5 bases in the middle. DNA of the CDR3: TGCAGTGCTAGCAACGCTAACTATGGCTACACCTTC. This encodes CSASNANYGYTF.

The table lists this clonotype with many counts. Here the CDR3 reads CSVWGRGGRNTQYF. As DNA, the CDR3 is TGCAGCGTGTGGGGGCGGGGGGGCCGGAATACGCAGTATTTT. This rearrangement joins TRBV29-1 to TRBJ2-3, with 9 bases that match TRBD2. Germline CDR1 and CDR2: SQVTM and ANQGSEA. Unmatched junction bases numbered 11, after V lost 6 bases and J lost 7 bases. The CDR3 runs to 14 residues.

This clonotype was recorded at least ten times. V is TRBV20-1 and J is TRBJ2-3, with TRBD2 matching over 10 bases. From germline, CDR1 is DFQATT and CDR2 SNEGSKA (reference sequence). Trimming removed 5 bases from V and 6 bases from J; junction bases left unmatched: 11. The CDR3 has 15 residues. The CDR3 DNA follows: TGCAGTGCTTCCCAGGGTAGCGGGAGGTCGGATACGCAGTATTTT. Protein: CSASQGSGRSDTQYF.

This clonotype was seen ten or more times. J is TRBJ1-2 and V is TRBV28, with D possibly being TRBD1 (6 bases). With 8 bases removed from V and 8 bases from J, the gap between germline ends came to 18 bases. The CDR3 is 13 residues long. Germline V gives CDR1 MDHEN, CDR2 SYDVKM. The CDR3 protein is CASVDRTTVGYTF. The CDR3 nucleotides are TGTGCCAGCGTAGACAGGACCACGGTGGGCTACACCTTC.

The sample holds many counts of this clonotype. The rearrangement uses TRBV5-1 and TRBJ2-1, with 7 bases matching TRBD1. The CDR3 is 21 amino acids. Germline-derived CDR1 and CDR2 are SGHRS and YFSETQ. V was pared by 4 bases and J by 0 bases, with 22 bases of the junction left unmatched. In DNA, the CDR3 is TGCGCCAGCAGCCAACCAGCGGAACAGGGGACCCCCCTGAGCTCCTACAATGAGCAGTTCTTC. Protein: CASSQPAEQGTPLSSYNEQFF.

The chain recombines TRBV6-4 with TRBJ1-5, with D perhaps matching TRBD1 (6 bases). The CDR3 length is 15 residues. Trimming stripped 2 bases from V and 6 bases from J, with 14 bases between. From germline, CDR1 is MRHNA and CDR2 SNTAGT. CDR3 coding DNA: TGTGCCAGCAGTGACGAGAGGGGGTACGGTCAGCCCCAGCATTTT. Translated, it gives CASSDERGYGQPQHF.